These 9 T cell receptor beta chains were sequenced from one sample in a study of regulatory T cells in long-lasting Graves disease. Construction of TCR beta libraries relied on iRepertoire HTBI primers and on Arm-PCR targeting CDR3 regions. MiXCR was run by TCRdb on the multiplex PCR reads, yielding one entry per CDR3 protein. The sample shows some 500,000 distinct CDR3 sequences, about 14% of them seen only once. Documented time point: newly diagnosed GD, antithyroid drugs for less than 3 months. PBMC-derived RNA was used for the TCR library. This sample was shared with a second study, whose subject was T cells in Graves' hyperthyroidism and ophthalmopathy.

The source material was peripheral blood mononuclear cells (PBMCs), sampled at new diagnosis, from a patient treated with antithyroid drugs. The receptors originated from a man aged 25-45 years with Graves disease.

This chain links TRBV3-1 with TRBJ2-1; TRBD2 aligns across 8 bases. Trimming took 5 bases from V and 5 from J; bases not matched to a gene: 14. This CDR3 spans 17 amino acids. Germline assignment: CDR1 LGHDT and CDR2 YNNKEL (reference sequence). The CDR3 nucleotides read TGTGCCAGCAGCGGTAGCGGGGTGTCCGCGGGTAACAATGAGCAGTTCTTC. It translates to CASSGSGVSAGNNEQFF.

This clonotype was counted ten times or more. This rearrangement joins TRBV27 to TRBJ1-5, with D possibly being TRBD1 (5 bases). V lost 8 bases to trimming and J lost 7 bases, with 9 bases between them. Looked up from germline, CDR1 is MNHEY and CDR2 is SMNVEV (reference sequence). CDR3 length: 11 amino acids. The CDR3 nucleotides are TGTGCCAGCGGACATCGGCAGCCCCAGCATTTT. It is translated as CASGHRQPQHF.

This clonotype was picked up many times. The CDR3 region is CASSFGSPNEQFF. The CDR3 region has the DNA TGTGCCAGCAGTTTTGGTAGCCCTAATGAGCAGTTCTTC. The chain is built from TRBV28 and TRBJ2-1; no firm D call. The CDR3 length is 13 residues. Germline V gene sequence: CDR1 MDHEN, CDR2 SYDVKM. Trimming took off 3 bases at V and 7 bases at J, with 10 bases between the two ends.

This clonotype was recorded at least ten times. The chain uses TRBV2 and TRBJ1-1; D remains ambiguous. The germline gives CDR1 SNHLY, CDR2 FYNNEI. CDR3 length: 13 amino acids. V lost 7 bases, J lost 1 base, and 10 bases lay in between. The CDR3, as DNA: TGTGCCAGCAAACCTGAGGGGAACACTGAAGCTTTCTTT. Protein: CASKPEGNTEAFF.

This chain joins TRBV12-3 or TRBV12-4 and TRBJ2-1; tentatively, D is TRBD1 (5 bases). Trimming removed 5 bases at V and 9 bases at J, with 11 bases between. This CDR3 spans 12 amino acids. CDR3 bases: TGTGCCAGCAGTCAGGGTCTCGGTGAGCAGTTCTTC. Its translation: CASSQGLGEQFF.

This clonotype was recorded many times. The gene calls are TRBV28 and TRBJ2-7; D perhaps matches TRBD2 (6 bases). With 3 bases removed from V and 6 bases from J, the gap between germline ends came to 18 bases. Germline CDR1 is MDHEN and CDR2 is SYDVKM. The CDR3 sequence is 15 residues long. CDR3 in amino acids: CASSFSGTSDSEQYF. The DNA of the CDR3 is TGTGCCAGCAGTTTCTCCGGGACTTCGGACTCCGAGCAGTACTTC.

This clonotype was recorded many times. V gene TRBV30 combines with J gene TRBJ1-2, with D uncertain. The germline V gene has CDR1 GTSNPN and CDR2 SVGIG (reference sequence). This CDR3 contains 12 residues. The V end lost 3 bases, the J end lost 8 bases, and 13 bases lay between the germline ends. CDR3 bases: TGTGCCTGGAGATCTGCAGGTTGGGGCTACACCTTC. Translating it yields CAWRSAGWGYTF.

There are many counts of this clonotype. The chain links TRBV7-3 to TRBJ2-1, with D possibly TRBD2 on 5 matching bases. Germline-derived CDR1 and CDR2 are SGHTA and FQGTGA. Trimming took 3 bases from V and 5 from J, leaving 14 bases between them. The CDR3 is 15 amino acids. CDR3 protein: CASSFTGGYNNEQFF. DNA for the CDR3: TGTGCCAGCAGCTTCACCGGCGGGTACAACAATGAGCAGTTCTTC.

This clonotype was observed at least ten times. The chain links TRBV20-1 to TRBJ1-5; TRBD1 agrees at 9 bases. J was trimmed by 5 bases and V by 2 bases; bases with no gene match: 4. The V gene's germline CDR1 is DFQATT and CDR2 SNEGSKA (reference sequence). The CDR3 extends over 14 amino acids. DNA of the CDR3: TGCAGTGCTAGACCCAGGACAGGGGATCAGCCCCAGCATTTT. It codes for CSARPRTGDQPQHF.